This T cell receptor (beta chain) was recovered during a study of T cells after yellow fever vaccination. Findings and limits, study-wide: There was a possibility that FACS-sorted repertoires contained abundant clonotypes contaminating from the bulk population. Peaking on day 5 versus 15, the secondary response was faster but weaker.

TCRdb re-derived calls from the 5' RACE reads in MiXCR, one entry per CDR3 protein. Of under 40,000 distinct CDR3 sequences listed, around 7% are singletons. Germline V lookup: CDR1 SGHTA, CDR2 FQGNSA. J was trimmed by 5 bases and V by 4 bases; bases with no gene match: 9. The CDR3 contains 15 residues. This clonotype was counted only a few times. The V gene is TRBV7-2, the J gene TRBJ1-2, with 8 bases aligning to TRBD1. The sample consisted of PBMCs, either bulk or a sorted T-cell subset (CD4+, CD8+, memory, or dextramer-sorted; not recorded which), taken on the day of the first yellow fever vaccination. The receptor's source is a man aged 18 to 35 who received the YFV17D yellow fever vaccine. In nucleotides, the CDR3 is TGTGCCAGCAGCTCCACCGGGACAGGACAATATGGCTACACCTTC. Its translation: CASSSTGTGQYGYTF.